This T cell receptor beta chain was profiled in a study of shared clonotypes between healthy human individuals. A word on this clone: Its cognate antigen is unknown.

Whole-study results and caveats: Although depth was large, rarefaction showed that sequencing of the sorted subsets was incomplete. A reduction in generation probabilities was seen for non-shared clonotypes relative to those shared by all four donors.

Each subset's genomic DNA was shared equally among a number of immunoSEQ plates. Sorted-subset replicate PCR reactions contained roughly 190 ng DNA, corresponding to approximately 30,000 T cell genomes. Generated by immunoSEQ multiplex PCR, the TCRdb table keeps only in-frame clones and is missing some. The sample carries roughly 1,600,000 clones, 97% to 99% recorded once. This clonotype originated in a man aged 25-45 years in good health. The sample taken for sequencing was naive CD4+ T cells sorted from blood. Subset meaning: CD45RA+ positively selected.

CDR3 sequence (DNA): TGTGCCAGCAGCCGAGGCGGGACAGCGGGCACTGAAGCTTTCTTT. It codes for CASSRGGTAGTEAFF. The chain recombines TRBV11-3 with TRBJ1-1; 7 nucleotides align to TRBD1. The CDR3 runs 15 residues. CDR1 SGHNT and CDR2 YENEEA come from the germline V gene. With V trimmed by 5 bases and J by 4 bases, 10 bases remained unmatched.